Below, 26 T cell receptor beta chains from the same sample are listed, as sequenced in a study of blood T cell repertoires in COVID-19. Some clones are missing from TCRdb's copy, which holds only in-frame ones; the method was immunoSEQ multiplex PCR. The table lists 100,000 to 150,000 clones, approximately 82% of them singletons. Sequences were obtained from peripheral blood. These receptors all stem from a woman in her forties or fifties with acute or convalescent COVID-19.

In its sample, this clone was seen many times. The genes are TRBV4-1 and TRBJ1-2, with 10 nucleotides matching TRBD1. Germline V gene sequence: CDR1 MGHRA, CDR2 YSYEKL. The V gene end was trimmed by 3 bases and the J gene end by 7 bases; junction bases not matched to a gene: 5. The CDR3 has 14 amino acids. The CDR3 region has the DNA TGCGCCAGCAGCCAGGGGACAGGGGCAAGTGGCTACACCTTC. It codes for CASSQGTGASGYTF.

CDR3 in DNA: TGTGCCAGCCGGTCTTTCGAGACCCAGTACTTC. Amino acid sequence: CASRSFETQYF. The genes are TRBV25-1 and TRBJ2-5; D not certain. V was cut by 8 bases and J by 5 bases, with 9 bases left in between. Germline V gene sequence: CDR1 MGHDK, CDR2 SYGVNS. The CDR3 has 11 residues.

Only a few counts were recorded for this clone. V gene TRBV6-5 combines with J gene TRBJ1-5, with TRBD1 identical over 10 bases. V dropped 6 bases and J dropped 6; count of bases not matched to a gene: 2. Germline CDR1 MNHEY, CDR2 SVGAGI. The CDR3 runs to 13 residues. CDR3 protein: CASRGQGSQPQHF. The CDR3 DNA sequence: TGTGCCAGCAGGGGACAGGGGAGTCAGCCCCAGCATTTT.

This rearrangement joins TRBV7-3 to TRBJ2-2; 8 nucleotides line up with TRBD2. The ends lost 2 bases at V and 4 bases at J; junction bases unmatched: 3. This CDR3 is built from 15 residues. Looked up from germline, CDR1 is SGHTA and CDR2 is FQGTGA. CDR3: CASSLAAGGTGELFF. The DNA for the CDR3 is TGTGCCAGCAGCTTAGCGGCGGGGGGCACCGGGGAGCTGTTTTTT.

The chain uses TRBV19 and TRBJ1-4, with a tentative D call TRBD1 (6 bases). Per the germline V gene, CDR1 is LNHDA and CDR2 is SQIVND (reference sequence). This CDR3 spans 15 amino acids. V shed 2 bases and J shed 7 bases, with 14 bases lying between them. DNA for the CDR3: TGTGCCAGTAGTATATCAACAGGGCGCGGTGAAAAACTGTTTTTT. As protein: CASSISTGRGEKLFF. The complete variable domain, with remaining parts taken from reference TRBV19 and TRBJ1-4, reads DGGITQSPKYLFRKEGQNVTLSCEQNLNHDAMYWYRQDPGQGLRLIYYSQIVNDFQKGDIAEGYSVSREKKESFPLTVTSAQKNPTAFYLCASSISTGRGEKLFFGSGTQLSVL.

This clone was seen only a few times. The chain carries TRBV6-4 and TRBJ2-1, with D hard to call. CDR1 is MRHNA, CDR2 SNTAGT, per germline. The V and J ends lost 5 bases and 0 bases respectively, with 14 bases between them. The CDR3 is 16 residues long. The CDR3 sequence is CASSYQLSSSYNEQFF. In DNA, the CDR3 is TGTGCCAGCAGTTATCAACTGTCGAGCTCCTACAATGAGCAGTTCTTC.

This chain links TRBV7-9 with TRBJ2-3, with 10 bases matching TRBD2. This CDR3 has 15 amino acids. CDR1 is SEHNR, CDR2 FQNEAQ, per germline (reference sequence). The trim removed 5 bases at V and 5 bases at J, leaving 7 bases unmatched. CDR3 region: CASSPLAGAGDTQYF. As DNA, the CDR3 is TGTGCCAGCAGCCCCCTAGCGGGAGCTGGAGATACGCAGTATTTT.

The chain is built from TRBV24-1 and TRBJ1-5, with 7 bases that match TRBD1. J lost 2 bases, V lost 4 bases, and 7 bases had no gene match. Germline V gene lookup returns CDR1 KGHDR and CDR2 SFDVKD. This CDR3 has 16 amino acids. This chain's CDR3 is CATSESAGTGNQPQHF. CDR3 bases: TGTGCCACCAGTGAGAGCGCCGGGACAGGCAATCAGCCCCAGCATTTT.

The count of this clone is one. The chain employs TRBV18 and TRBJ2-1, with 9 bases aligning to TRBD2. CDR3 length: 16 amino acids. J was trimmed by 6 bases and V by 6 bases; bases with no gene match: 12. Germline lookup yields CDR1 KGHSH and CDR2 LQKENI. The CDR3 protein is CASSTSGEFYFNEQFF. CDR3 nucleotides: TGTGCCAGCTCGACTAGCGGAGAATTCTACTTCAATGAGCAGTTCTTC. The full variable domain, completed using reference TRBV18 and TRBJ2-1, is NAGVMQNPRHLVRRRGQEARLRCSPMKGHSHVYWYRQLPEEGLKFMVYLQKENIIDESGMPKERFSAEFPKEGPSILRIQQVVRGDSAAYFCASSTSGEFYFNEQFFGPGTRLTVL.

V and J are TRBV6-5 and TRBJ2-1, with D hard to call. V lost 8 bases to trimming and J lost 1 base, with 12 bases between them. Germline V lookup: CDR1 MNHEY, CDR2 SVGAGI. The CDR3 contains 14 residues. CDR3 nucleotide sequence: TGTGCCAGCCTGATCGCGCCATCCTACAATGAGCAGTTCTTC. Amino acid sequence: CASLIAPSYNEQFF.

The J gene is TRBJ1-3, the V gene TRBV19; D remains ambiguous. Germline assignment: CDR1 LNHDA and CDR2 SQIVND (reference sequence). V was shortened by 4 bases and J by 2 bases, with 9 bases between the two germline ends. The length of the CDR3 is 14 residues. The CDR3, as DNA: TGTGCCAGTAGTACGAGGGCGGCTGGAAACACCATATATTTT. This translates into CASSTRAAGNTIYF. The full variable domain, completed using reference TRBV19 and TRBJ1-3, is DGGITQSPKYLFRKEGQNVTLSCEQNLNHDAMYWYRQDPGQGLRLIYYSQIVNDFQKGDIAEGYSVSREKKESFPLTVTSAQKNPTAFYLCASSTRAAGNTIYFGEGSWLTVV.

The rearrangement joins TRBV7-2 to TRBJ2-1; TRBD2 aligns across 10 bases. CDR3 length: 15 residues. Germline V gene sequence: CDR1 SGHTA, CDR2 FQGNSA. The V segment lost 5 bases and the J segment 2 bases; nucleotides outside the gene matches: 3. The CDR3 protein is CASSPTSGTYNEQFF. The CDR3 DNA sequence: TGTGCCAGCAGCCCTACTAGCGGGACCTACAATGAGCAGTTCTTC.

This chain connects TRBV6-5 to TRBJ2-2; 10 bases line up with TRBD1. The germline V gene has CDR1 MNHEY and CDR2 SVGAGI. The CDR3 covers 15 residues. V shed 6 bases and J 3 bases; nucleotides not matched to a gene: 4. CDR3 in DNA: TGTGCCAGCAGGACAGGGGGCGCCGACACCGGGGAGCTGTTTTTT. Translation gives CASRTGGADTGELFF.

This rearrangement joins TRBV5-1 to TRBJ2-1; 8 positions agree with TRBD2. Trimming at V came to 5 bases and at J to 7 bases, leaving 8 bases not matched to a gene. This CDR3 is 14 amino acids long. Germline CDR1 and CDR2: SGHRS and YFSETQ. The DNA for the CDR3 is TGCGCCAGCAGACTAGCGGCGGAGCATAATGAGCAGTTCTTC. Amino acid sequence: CASRLAAEHNEQFF.

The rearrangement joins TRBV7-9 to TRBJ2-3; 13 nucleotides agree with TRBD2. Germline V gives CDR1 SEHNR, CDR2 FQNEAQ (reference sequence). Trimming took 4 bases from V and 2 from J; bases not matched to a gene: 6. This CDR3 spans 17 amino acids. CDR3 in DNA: TGTGCCAGCAGCTCTCCTACTAGCGGGGGGGCCACAGATACGCAGTATTTT. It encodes CASSSPTSGGATDTQYF.

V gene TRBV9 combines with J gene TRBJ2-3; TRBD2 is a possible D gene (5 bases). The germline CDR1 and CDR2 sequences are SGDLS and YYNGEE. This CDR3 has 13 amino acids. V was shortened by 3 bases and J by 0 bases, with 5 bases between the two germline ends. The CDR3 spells CASSGTSTDTQYF. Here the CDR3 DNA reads TGTGCCAGCAGCGGGACTAGCACAGATACGCAGTATTTT.

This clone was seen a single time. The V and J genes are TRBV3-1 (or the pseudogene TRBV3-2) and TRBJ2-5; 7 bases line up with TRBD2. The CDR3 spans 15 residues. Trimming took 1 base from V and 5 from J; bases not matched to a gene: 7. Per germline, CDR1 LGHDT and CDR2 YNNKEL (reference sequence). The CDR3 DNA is TGTGCCAGCAGCCAAGGAACACTAGCGATCGAGACCCAGTACTTC. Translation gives CASSQGTLAIETQYF.

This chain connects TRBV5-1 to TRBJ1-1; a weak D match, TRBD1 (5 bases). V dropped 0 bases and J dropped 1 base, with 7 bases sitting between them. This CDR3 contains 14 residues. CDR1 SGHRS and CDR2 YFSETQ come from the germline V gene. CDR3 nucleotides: TGCGCCAGCAGCTTGGCCACAGGGAACACTGAAGCTTTCTTT. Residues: CASSLATGNTEAFF.

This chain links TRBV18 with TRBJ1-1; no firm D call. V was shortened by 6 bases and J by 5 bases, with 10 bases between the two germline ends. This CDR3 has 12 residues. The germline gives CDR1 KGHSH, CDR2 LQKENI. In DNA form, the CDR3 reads TGTGCCAGCTCTCAGGACTTGACTGAAGCTTTCTTT. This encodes CASSQDLTEAFF.

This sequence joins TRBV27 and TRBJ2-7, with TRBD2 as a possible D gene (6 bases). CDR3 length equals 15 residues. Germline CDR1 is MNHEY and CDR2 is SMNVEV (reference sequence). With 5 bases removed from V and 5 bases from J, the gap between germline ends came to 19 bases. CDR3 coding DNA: TGTGCCAGCAGTCCGGAGAGGAGGGCTACGAACGAGCAGTACTTC. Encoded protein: CASSPERRATNEQYF.

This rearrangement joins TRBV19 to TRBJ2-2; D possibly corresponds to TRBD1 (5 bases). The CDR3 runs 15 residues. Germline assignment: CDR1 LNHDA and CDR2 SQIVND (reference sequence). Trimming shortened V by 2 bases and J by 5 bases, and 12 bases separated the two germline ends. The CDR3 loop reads CASSIFQGSTGELFF. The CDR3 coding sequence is TGTGCCAGTAGTATATTTCAGGGATCGACCGGGGAGCTGTTTTTT.

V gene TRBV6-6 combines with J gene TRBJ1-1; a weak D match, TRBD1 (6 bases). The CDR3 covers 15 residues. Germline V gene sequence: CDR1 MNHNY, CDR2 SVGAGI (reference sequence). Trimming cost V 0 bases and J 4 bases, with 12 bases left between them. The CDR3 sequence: CASSYSGRGSTEAFF. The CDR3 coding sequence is TGTGCCAGCAGTTACTCGGGAAGGGGGTCCACTGAAGCTTTCTTT.

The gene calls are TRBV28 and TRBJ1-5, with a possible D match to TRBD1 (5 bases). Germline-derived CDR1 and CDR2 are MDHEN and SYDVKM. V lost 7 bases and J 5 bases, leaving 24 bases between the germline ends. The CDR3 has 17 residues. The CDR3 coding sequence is TGTGCCAGCACCCCCTTAAAGGGGTCGTCTCAGGATCAGCCCCAGCATTTT. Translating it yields CASTPLKGSSQDQPQHF.

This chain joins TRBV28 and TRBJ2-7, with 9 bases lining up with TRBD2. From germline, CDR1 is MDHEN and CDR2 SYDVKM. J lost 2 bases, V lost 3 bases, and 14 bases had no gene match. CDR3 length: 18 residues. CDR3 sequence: CASSFSRSGLAKAYEQYF. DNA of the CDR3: TGTGCCAGCAGTTTCTCCCGATCGGGACTAGCTAAGGCCTACGAGCAGTACTTC.

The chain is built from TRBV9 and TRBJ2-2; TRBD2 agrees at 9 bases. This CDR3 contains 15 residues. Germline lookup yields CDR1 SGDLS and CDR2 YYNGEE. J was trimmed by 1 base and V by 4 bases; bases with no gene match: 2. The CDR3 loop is CASSLSGRNTGELFF. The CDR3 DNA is TGTGCCAGCAGCCTTAGCGGGAGGAACACCGGGGAGCTGTTTTTT.

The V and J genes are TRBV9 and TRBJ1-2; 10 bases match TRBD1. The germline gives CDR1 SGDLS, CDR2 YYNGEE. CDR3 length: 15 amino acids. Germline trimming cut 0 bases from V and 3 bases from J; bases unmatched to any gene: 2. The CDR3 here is CASSVVGQGDYGYTF. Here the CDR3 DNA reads TGTGCCAGCAGCGTAGTAGGACAGGGGGACTATGGCTACACCTTC.